This TCR beta chain stems from a study of shared clonotypes between healthy human individuals. Findings of the study overall: The four-donor shared clonotypes exceeded non-shared clonotypes in generation probability, with non-shared ones scoring lower.

As to this clone: Its antigen remains unknown.

The CDR3 has 17 residues. CDR1 SQVTM and CDR2 ANQGSEA come from the germline V gene. Trimming cost V 2 bases and J 0 bases, with 17 bases left between them. This table comes from immunoSEQ multiplex PCR, and its TCRdb copy is limited to in-frame clones, with some not included. Of some 980,000 clones in the sample, over 60% are singletons; the top ten hold roughly 1.5%. The chain links TRBV29-1 to TRBJ2-1, with D tentatively TRBD1 (5 bases). The sample comprised memory CD4+ T cells sorted from blood. Subset denoted: CD45RA-negative fraction. The sequence was collected from a man in his late teens or twenties in good health. In nucleotides, the CDR3 is TGCAGCGTTGAATCGGTTATAGGGGCGTTCTCCTACAATGAGCAGTTCTTC. Its protein is CSVESVIGAFSYNEQFF.